Shown below are 8 T cell receptor beta chains from a single sample sequenced in a study of post-analysis software for immune sequencing data. No cognate antigen is known for these TCRs. Study findings and constraints: Comparison of patients with controls showed 5 or 6 TRBV segments more frequent in patients, TRBV5-6, TRBV5-1 and TRBV20-1 among them.

Unique molecular identifiers were present in the TCR beta cDNA libraries. TCRdb re-called the PCR reads with MiXCR, one entry per CDR3 protein. The data hold 430,000 or so distinct CDR3 sequences, with about 39% observed a single time. Sequenced sample: blood. These receptors originate from a girl aged 2-9 years with multiple sclerosis.

Points on this clonotype: Germline is not matched at one junction end, which may reflect a read error. The gene calls are TRBV6-1 and TRBJ2-1; D possibly corresponds to TRBD1 (5 bases). Germline V gene lookup returns CDR1 MNHNS and CDR2 SASEGT. The CDR3 loop spans 16 amino acids. CDR3 nucleotide sequence: TGTGCCAGCAGTGTCGGCAGGGCCGGGTGGTACAATGAGCGGTTCTTC. Translated: CASSVGRAGWYNERFF.

This clonotype turned up a few times. V is TRBV28 and J is TRBJ2-7; a weak D match, TRBD1 (5 bases). Germline CDR1 and CDR2: MDHEN and SYDVKM. V was clipped by 7 bases and J by 3 bases, with 16 bases between them. The CDR3 totals 14 residues. The CDR3 reads CASIGGQGSYEQYF. The CDR3, as DNA: TGTGCCAGCATCGGTGGGCAGGGAAGCTACGAGCAGTACTTC.

The chain couples TRBV12-3 or TRBV12-4 to TRBJ2-1; the match to TRBD2 covers 15 bases. This CDR3 has 21 amino acids. The V and J ends lost 2 bases and 5 bases, in that order; junction bases with no gene match: 16. CDR3 region: CASSLSIGTSGRKEQDNEQFF. In DNA, the CDR3 is TGTGCCAGCAGTTTATCAATCGGGACTAGCGGGAGGAAGGAACAGGACAATGAGCAGTTCTTC.

The chain employs TRBV18 and TRBJ2-3; weak D call: TRBD1 (5 bases). The V gene lost 5 bases and the J gene lost 1 base, with 10 bases spanning the gap. Germline V lookup: CDR1 KGHSH, CDR2 LQKENI. The CDR3 has 14 amino acids. Written as DNA, the CDR3 is TGTGCCAGCTCAGAATCCAGGGGCACAGATACGCAGTATTTT. This gives the protein CASSESRGTDTQYF.

The chain couples TRBV10-2 to TRBJ2-1; 9 bases agree with TRBD2. This CDR3 spans 15 amino acids. The germline gives CDR1 WSHSY, CDR2 SAAADI. J was trimmed by 7 bases and V by 10 bases; bases with no gene match: 14. CDR3 in amino acids: CATWIGSGSRNEQFF. The CDR3 DNA follows: TGCGCCACCTGGATTGGTAGCGGGAGTCGAAATGAGCAGTTCTTC.

This clonotype was detected only a few times. The chain couples TRBV3-1 to TRBJ2-7; 8 bases are shared with TRBD2. The CDR3 extends over 16 amino acids. Germline CDR1 reads LGHDT; CDR2 reads YNNKEL (reference sequence). With V trimmed by 4 bases and J by 0 bases, 8 bases remained unmatched. This CDR3 reads CASSLSGGGFSYEQYF. CDR3 coding DNA: TGTGCCAGCAGCCTGAGTGGCGGGGGGTTCTCCTACGAGCAGTACTTC.

This clonotype was counted only a few times. This chain joins TRBV2 and TRBJ2-4; D unresolved. The assigned J gene may be wrong: the sequence end matches TRBJ2-7 better. This CDR3 is built from 10 residues. Per the germline V gene, CDR1 is SNHLY and CDR2 is FYNNEI. The CDR3 DNA is TGTGCCACCGCCAGCTACGAGCAGTACTTC. Protein product: CATASYEQYF.

The chain links TRBV29-1 to TRBJ2-7; TRBD1 matches at 9 bases. Germline CDR1 SQVTM, CDR2 ANQGSEA. The V segment lost 6 bases and the J segment 5 bases; nucleotides outside the gene matches: 2. The CDR3 runs to 11 residues. The CDR3 nucleotides read TGCAGCGTGGGACAGGGCCACGAGCAGTACTTC. Its translation is CSVGQGHEQYF.